The clone carrying this TCR beta chain has a handful of counts. Its antigen is as yet unknown. For the second PCR, which ran for roughly 7 to 11 cycles, a sample-barcoded 5' primer and a J-beta primer mix were used. Carrying 12 random nucleotides, a template-switch adaptor labeled each individual cDNA molecule. From each sample, at least 3 million paired-end reads containing CDR3 were obtained. From the 5' RACE reads, TCRdb called clonotypes with MiXCR, one entry per CDR3 protein. This table has 800,000 or so distinct CDR3 sequences, 20% to 30% appearing once. The data were obtained in a study of blood T cells in healthy people across ages. Study outcomes and limitations: Age brought a roughly linear fall in TCR beta diversity measured per million T cells.

V lost 2 bases and J 0 bases, leaving 22 bases between the germline ends. This CDR3 is 19 amino acids long. Germline assignment: CDR1 SGHTA and CDR2 FQGNSA. These sequences were also reported in another study, on T cells of mothers and their children.

The source is a boy younger than 18 in good health. Input material: blood. The rearrangement joins TRBV7-2 to TRBJ1-1; D gene unclear. The CDR3 reads CASSLRWFSSGNMNTEAFF. CDR3 DNA: TGTGCCAGCAGCTTAAGGTGGTTTTCATCGGGGAACATGAACACTGAAGCTTTCTTT. Filled out from reference TRBV7-2 and TRBJ1-1, the complete variable domain reads GAGVSQSPSNKVTEKGKDVELRCDPISGHTALYWYRQSLGQGLEFLIYFQGNSAPDKSGLPSDRFSAERTGGSVSTLTIQRTQQEDSAVYLCASSLRWFSSGNMNTEAFFGQGTRLTVV.